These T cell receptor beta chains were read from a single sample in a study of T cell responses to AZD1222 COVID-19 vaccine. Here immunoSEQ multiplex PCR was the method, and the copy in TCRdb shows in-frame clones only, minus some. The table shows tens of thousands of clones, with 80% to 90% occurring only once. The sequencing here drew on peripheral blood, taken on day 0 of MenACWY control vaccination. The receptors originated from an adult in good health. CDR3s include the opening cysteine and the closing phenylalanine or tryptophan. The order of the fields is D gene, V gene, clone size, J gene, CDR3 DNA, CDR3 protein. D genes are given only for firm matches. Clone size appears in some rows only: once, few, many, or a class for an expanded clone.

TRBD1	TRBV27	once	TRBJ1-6	TGTGCCAGCAGTTTGGGTCAACAGGGGTCGGTCGGTTCACCCCTCCACTTT	CASSLGQQGSVGSPLHF
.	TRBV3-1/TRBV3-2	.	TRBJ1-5	TGTGCCAGCAGCCAGGGACATCAGGGCAATCAGCCCCAGCATTTT	CASSQGHQGNQPQHF
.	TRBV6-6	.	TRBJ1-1	TGTGCCAGCAGTTACATACAGGGCCCGAACACTGAAGCTTTCTTT	CASSYIQGPNTEAFF
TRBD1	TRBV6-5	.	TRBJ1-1	TGTGCCAGCAGTTCCCGGCAGGGGGCGGGCACTGAAGCTTTCTTT	CASSSRQGAGTEAFF
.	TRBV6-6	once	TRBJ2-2	TGTGCCAGCGTATACAATGACCGGACCGGGGAGCTGTTTTTT	CASVYNDRTGELFF
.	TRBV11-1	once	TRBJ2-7	TGTGCCAGCAGCCCCCGGGACTTCTACGAGCAGTACTTC	CASSPRDFYEQYF
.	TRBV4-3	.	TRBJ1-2	TGCGCCAGCAGCCAAGATCGGGGGGGCGCCGACTATGGCTACACCTTC	CASSQDRGGADYGYTF
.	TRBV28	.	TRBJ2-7	TGTGCCAGCACCCAGGGCCGGTACGAGCAGTACTTC	CASTQGRYEQYF
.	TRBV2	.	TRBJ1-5	TGTGCCAGCAGTGAAAGTCTTTGGAATCAGCCCCAGCATTTT	CASSESLWNQPQHF
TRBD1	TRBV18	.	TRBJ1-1	TGTGCCAGCTCAGGGGACAGGGGGAAAACTGAAGCTTTCTTT	CASSGDRGKTEAFF
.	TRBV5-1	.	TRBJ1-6	TGCGCCAGCAGCTTGGCAGAAAGGGACTCACCCCTCCACTTT	CASSLAERDSPLHF
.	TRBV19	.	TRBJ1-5	TGTGCCAGTAGTATGAATAGAGATAGCAATCAGCCCCAGCATTTT	CASSMNRDSNQPQHF
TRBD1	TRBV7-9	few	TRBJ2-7	TGTGCCAGCAGCTCCCGGACAGGGGCCATTAGCGAGCAGTACTTC	CASSSRTGAISEQYF
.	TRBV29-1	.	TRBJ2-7	TGCAGCTTCCTTGGCATGGCGAGCTACGAGCAGTACTTC	CSFLGMASYEQYF
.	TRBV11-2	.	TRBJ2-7	TGTGCCAGCAGCTCGTCCCCTAGGGCCGCCTACGAGCAGTACTTC	CASSSSPRAAYEQYF
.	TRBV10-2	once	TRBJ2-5	TGCGCCAGCAGTAAGAGGGGCGCAGGAGAGACCCAGTACTTC	CASSKRGAGETQYF
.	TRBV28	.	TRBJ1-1	TGTGCCAGCAGTTTAATGAGGAACACTGAAGCTTTCTTT	CASSLMRNTEAFF
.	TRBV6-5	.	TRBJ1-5	TGTGCCAGCAGTTACTCGAAGCGGGAGAGCAGTCCCCAGCATTTT	CASSYSKRESSPQHF
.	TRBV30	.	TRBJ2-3	TGTGCCTGGAGAGGGCGGAGCACAGATACGCAGTATTTT	CAWRGRSTDTQYF
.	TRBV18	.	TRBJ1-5	TGTGCCAGCTCACCAATAGGTCCGGGGACGGACAATCAGCCCCAGCATTTT	CASSPIGPGTDNQPQHF
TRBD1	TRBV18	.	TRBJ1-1	TGTGCCAGCTCACGTAGTGGGACAGGGGACACTGAAGCTTTCTTT	CASSRSGTGDTEAFF
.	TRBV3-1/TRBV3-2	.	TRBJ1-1	TGTGCCAGCAGCCCTATTTTTAACACTGAAGCTTTCTTT	CASSPIFNTEAFF
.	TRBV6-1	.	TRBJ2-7	TGTGCCAGCAGTGAAGCCGGGCTGATCTACGAGCAGTACTTC	CASSEAGLIYEQYF
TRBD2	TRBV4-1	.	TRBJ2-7	TGCGCCAGCAGCTCACGACTAGCGGGGGTTAAAGCCTACGAGCAGTACTTC	CASSSRLAGVKAYEQYF
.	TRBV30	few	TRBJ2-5	TGTGCCTGGAGTCTCACCGGAGAGACCCAGTACTTC	CAWSLTGETQYF
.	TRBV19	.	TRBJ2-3	TGTGCCAGTAGTATAGGTTCAGGCACAGATACGCAGTATTTT	CASSIGSGTDTQYF
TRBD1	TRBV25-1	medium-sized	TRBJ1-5	TGTGCCAGCAGTTCCGGGACAGGGATTCAGCCCCAGCATTTT	CASSSGTGIQPQHF
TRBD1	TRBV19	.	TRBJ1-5	TGTGCCAGTACCAGGGACAGGGCTCTTAGCAATCAGCCCCAGCATTTT	CASTRDRALSNQPQHF
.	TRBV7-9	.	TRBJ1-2	TGTGCCAGCAGCGGGGTGACCTATGGCTACACCTTC	CASSGVTYGYTF
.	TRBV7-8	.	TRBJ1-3	TGTGCCAGCAGCTTACCCTTCTCTGGAAACACCATATATTTT	CASSLPFSGNTIYF
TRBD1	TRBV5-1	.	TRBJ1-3	TGCGCCAGCAGGATGGACAGGGCTGGAAACACCATATATTTT	CASRMDRAGNTIYF
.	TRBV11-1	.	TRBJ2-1	TGTGCCAGCAGCAGAGAAGGGAACCCCTACAATGAGCAGTTCTTC	CASSREGNPYNEQFF
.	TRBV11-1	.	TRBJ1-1	TGTGCCAGCAGCCTCCTACAAGGTGAAGCTTTCTTT	CASSLLQGEAFF
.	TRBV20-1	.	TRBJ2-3	TGCAGTGCTAGTTGGGTCCAGGTTAGCACAGATACGCAGTATTTT	CSASWVQVSTDTQYF
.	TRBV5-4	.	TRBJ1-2	TGTGCCAGCAGCTTGGATAGAGGGACCCACTATGGCTACACCTTC	CASSLDRGTHYGYTF
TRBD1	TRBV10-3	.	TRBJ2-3	TGTGCCATCAGTAGGGACAGGGGGGGTGGCACAGATACGCAGTATTTT	CAISRDRGGGTDTQYF
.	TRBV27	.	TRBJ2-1	TGTGCCAGCAGTTTTGGGCAGAGCTACAATGAGCAGTTCTTC	CASSFGQSYNEQFF
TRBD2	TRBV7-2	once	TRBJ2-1	TGTGCCAGCAGCTTGGAGTTAGCGGGGGGGCCATGGGAGCAGTTCTTC	CASSLELAGGPWEQFF
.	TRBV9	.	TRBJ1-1	TGTGCCAGCAGCTCACGGGTCACTGAAGCTTTCTTT	CASSSRVTEAFF
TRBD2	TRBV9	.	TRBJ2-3	TGTGCCAGCAGTGTGACTAGCGGGGGGAGAAGCACAGATACGCAGTATTTT	CASSVTSGGRSTDTQYF
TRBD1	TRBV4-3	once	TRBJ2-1	TGCGCCAGCAGCCAGTTGGGCACAGGGGTAAGCTCCTACAATGAGCAGTTCTTC	CASSQLGTGVSSYNEQFF
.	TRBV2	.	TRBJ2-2	TGTGCCAGCAGTGATCAACTGGCGGGTAACACCGGGGAGCTGTTTTTT	CASSDQLAGNTGELFF
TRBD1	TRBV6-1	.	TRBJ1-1	TGTGCCAGCAGAACAGGGGGTAACACTGAAGCTTTCTTT	CASRTGGNTEAFF
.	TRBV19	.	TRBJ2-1	TGTGCCAGTAGTATCAGCCGGAGTTACAATGAGCAGTTCTTC	CASSISRSYNEQFF
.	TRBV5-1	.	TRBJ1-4	TGCGCCAGCAGCTTGCTTGGGGTTAATGAAAAACTGTTTTTT	CASSLLGVNEKLFF
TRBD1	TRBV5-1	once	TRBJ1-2	TGCGCCAGCGAACAAGGGACAGGCAGCTATGGCTACACCTTC	CASEQGTGSYGYTF
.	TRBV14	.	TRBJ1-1	TGTGCCAGCAGCGAAGGTTGGACTGAAGCTTTCTTT	CASSEGWTEAFF
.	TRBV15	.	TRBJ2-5	TGTGCCACCAGCCTAGAGGGCAGGGAGGAGACCCAGTACTTC	CATSLEGREETQYF
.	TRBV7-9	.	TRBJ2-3	TGTGCCAGCAGCTCCCTCGCGGGGGCCAGCGTAGATACGCAGTATTTT	CASSSLAGASVDTQYF
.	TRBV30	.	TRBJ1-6	TGTGCCTGGAGTGCCAATTCACCCCTCCACTTT	CAWSANSPLHF
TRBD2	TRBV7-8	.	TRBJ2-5	TGTGCCAGCAGCTTACCGGTCCGACTAGCAGGCGAGACCCAGTACTTC	CASSLPVRLAGETQYF
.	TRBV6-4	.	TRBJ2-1	TGTGCCAGCAGTGAGTGGTCCTCCTACAATGAGCAGTTCTTC	CASSEWSSYNEQFF
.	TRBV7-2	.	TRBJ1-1	TGTGCCAGCAGCCCTGACAGTCACCGACCGGCTGAAGCTTTCTTT	CASSPDSHRPAEAFF
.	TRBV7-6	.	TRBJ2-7	TGTGCCAGCAGCCTCGGTGGGGCAGGGGATTACGAGCAGTACTTC	CASSLGGAGDYEQYF
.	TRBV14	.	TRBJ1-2	TGTGCCAGCAGCCAAGATTTTAGTGGCTACACCTTC	CASSQDFSGYTF
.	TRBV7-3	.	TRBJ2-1	TGTGCCAGCAGCTGGCCGGGGGTCTACAATGAGCAGTTCTTC	CASSWPGVYNEQFF
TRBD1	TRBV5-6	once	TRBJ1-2	TGTGCCAGCAGCTTGAGACAGGGTGATGGCTACACCTTC	CASSLRQGDGYTF
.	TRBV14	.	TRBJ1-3	TGTGCCAGCAGCGCCACACAGTCCGGTTTTACTGGAAACACCATATATTTT	CASSATQSGFTGNTIYF